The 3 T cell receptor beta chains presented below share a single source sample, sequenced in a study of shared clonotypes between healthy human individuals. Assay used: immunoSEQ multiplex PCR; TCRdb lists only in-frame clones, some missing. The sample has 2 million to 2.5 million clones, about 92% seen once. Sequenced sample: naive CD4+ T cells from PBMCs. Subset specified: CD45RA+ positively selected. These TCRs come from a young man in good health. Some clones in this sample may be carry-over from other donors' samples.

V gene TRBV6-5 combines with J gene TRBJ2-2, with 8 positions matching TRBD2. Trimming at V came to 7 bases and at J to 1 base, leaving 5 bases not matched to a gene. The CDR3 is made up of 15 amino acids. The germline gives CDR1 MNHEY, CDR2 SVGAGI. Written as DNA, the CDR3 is TGTGCCAGCAAAGGTAGCGGGGTGAACACCGGGGAGCTGTTTTTT. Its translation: CASKGSGVNTGELFF.

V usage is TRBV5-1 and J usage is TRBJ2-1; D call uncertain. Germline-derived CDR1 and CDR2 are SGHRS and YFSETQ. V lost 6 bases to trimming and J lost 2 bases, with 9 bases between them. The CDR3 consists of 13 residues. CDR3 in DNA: TGCGCCAGCACGGTGGGCCCCTACAATGAGCAGTTCTTC. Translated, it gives CASTVGPYNEQFF. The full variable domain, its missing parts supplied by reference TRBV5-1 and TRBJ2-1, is KAGVTQTPRYLIKTRGQQVTLSCSPISGHRSVSWYQQTPGQGLQFLFEYFSETQRNKGNFPGRFSGRQFSNSRSEMNVSTLELGDSALYLCASTVGPYNEQFFGPGTRLTVL.

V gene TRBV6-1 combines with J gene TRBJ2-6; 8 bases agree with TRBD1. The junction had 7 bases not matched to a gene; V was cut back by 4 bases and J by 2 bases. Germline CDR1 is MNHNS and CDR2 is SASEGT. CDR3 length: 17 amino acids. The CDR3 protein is CASSGHIQGAGANVLTF. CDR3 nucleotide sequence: TGTGCCAGCAGTGGACACATACAGGGGGCTGGGGCCAACGTCCTGACTTTC.